The clone carrying this T cell receptor beta chain was detected only once. This record belongs to a study of blood T cell repertoires in COVID-19. Data came from immunoSEQ multiplex PCR; TCRdb stores just in-frame clones and leaves some out. The data hold hundreds of thousands of clones, with about 88% observed a single time. Germline CDR1 is SGHNT and CDR2 is YYREEE (reference sequence). The CDR3 runs to 16 residues. Trimming took 0 bases from V and 0 from J; bases not matched to a gene: 4. This receptor was obtained from a young man with COVID-19, enrolled during active disease. Sequencing was carried out using peripheral blood. The V gene is TRBV5-4, the J gene TRBJ1-1; 8 nucleotides line up with TRBD1. CDR3 region: CASSLGQGSMNTEAFF. The CDR3 nucleotides read TGTGCCAGCAGCTTGGGACAGGGGAGCATGAACACTGAAGCTTTCTTT.